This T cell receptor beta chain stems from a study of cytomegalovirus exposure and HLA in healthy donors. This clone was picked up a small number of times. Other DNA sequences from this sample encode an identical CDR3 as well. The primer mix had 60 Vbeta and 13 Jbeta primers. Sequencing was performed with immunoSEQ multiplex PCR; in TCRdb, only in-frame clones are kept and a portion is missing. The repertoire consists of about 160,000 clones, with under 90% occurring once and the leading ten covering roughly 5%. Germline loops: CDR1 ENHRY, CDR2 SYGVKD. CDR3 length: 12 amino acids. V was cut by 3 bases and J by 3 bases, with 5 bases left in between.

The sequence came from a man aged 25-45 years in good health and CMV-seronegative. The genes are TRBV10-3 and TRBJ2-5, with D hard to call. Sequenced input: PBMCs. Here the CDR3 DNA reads TGTGCCATCAGTGATCCTGAAGAGACCCAGTACTTC. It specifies CAISDPEETQYF.